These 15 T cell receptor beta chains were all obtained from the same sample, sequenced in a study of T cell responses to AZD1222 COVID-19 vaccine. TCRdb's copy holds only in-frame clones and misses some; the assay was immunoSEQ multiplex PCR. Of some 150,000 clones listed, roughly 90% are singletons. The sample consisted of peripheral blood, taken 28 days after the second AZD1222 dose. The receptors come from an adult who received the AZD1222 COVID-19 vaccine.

Written as DNA, the CDR3 is TGTGCCAGCAGGCCCGACAACTCCTACGAGCAGTACTTC. As protein: CASRPDNSYEQYF. The rearrangement uses TRBV6-5 and TRBJ2-7; D is unresolved. V was cut by 6 bases and J by 0 bases, with 9 bases left in between. The CDR3 runs 13 residues. Germline loops: CDR1 MNHEY, CDR2 SVGAGI.

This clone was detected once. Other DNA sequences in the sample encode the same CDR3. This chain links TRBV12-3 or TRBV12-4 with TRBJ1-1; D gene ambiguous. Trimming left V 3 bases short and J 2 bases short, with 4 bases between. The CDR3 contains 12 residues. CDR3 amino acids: CASSFTNTEAFF. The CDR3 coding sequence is TGTGCCAGCAGTTTCACAAACACTGAAGCTTTCTTT.

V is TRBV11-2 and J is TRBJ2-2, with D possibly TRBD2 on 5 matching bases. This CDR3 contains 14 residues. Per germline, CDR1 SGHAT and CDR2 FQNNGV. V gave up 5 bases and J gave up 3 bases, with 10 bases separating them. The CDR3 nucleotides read TGTGCCAGCAGCCCCGGGATACACACCGGGGAGCTGTTTTTT. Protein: CASSPGIHTGELFF.

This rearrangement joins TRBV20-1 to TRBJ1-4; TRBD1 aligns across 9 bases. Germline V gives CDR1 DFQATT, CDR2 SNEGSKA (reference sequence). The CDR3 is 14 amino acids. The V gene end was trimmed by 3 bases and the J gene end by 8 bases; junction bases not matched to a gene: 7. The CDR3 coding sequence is TGCAGTGCTAGTCCGGACAGGGGTCCCGAAAAACTGTTTTTT. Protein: CSASPDRGPEKLFF.

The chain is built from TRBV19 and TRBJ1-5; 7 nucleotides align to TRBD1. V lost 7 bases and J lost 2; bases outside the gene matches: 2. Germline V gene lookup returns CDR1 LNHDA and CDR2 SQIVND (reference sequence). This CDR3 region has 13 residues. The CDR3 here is CASNRGGNQPQHF. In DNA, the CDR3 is TGTGCCAGTAACAGGGGTGGCAATCAGCCCCAGCATTTT.

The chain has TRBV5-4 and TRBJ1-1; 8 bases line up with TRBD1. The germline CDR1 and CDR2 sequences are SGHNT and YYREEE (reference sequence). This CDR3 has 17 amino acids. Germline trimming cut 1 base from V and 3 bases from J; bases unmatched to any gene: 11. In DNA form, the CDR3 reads TGTGCCAGCAGCTTGATGGGGACAGGCCTCCCGGACACTGAAGCTTTCTTT. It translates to CASSLMGTGLPDTEAFF.

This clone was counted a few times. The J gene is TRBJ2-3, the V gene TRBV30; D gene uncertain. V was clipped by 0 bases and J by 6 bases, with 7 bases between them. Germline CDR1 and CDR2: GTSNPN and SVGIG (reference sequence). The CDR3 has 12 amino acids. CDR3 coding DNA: TGTGCCTGGAGTGTAGGACGGGATACGCAGTATTTT. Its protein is CAWSVGRDTQYF.

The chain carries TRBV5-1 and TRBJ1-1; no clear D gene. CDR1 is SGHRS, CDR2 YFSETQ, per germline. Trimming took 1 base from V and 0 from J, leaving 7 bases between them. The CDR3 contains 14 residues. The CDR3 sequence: CASSLLMMNTEAFF. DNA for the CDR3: TGCGCCAGCAGCTTGTTGATGATGAACACTGAAGCTTTCTTT.

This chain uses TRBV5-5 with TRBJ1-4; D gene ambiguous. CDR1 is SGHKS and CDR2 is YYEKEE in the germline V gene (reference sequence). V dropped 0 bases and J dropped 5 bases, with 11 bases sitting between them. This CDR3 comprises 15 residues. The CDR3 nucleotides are TGTGCCAGCAGCTTGGATCTTCAGAGAAATGAAAAACTGTTTTTT. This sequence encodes CASSLDLQRNEKLFF. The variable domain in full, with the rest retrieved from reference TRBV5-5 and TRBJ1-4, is DAGVTQSPTHLIKTRGQQVTLRCSPISGHKSVSWYQQVLGQGPQFIFQYYEKEERGRGNFPDRFSARQFPNYSSELNVNALLLGDSALYLCASSLDLQRNEKLFFGSGTQLSVL.

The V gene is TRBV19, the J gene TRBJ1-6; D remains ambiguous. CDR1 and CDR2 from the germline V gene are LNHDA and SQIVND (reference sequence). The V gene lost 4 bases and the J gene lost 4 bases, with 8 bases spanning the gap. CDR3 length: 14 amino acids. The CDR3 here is CASSTAEYNSPLHF. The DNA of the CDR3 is TGTGCCAGTAGTACCGCCGAGTATAATTCACCCCTCCACTTT.

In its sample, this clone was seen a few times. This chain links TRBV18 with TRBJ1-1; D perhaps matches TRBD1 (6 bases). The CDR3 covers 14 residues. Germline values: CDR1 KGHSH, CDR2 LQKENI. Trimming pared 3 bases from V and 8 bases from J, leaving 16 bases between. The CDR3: CASSPNTGSGEAFF. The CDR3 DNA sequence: TGTGCCAGCTCACCCAATACAGGGTCTGGAGAAGCTTTCTTT.

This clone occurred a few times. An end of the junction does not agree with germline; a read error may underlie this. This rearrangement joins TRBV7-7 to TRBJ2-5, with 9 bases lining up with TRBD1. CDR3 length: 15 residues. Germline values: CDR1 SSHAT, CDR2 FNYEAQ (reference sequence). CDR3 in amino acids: CASSPPGQGRETQYF. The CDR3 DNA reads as TGTGCTAGCAGCCCCCCGGGACAGGGACGAGAGACCCAGTACTTC.

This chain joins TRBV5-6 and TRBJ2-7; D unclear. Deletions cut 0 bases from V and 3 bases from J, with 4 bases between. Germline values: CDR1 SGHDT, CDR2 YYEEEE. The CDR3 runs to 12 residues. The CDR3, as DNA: TGTGCCAGCAGCTTGGAAGTCTACGAGCAGTACTTC. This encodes CASSLEVYEQYF. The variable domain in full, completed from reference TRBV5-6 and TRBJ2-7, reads DAGVTQSPTHLIKTRGQQVTLRCSPKSGHDTVSWYQQALGQGPQFIFQYYEEEERQRGNFPDRFSGHQFPNYSSELNVNALLLGDSALYLCASSLEVYEQYFGPGTRLTVT.

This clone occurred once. CDR3 loop: CASRQGEFGNQPQHF. The DNA for the CDR3 is TGTGCCAGCAGACAGGGGGAATTCGGCAATCAGCCCCAGCATTTT. This sequence joins TRBV2 and TRBJ1-5; 8 bases agree with TRBD1. Germline V gives CDR1 SNHLY, CDR2 FYNNEI. V dropped 6 bases and J dropped 2; count of bases not matched to a gene: 6. The CDR3 sequence is 15 residues long.

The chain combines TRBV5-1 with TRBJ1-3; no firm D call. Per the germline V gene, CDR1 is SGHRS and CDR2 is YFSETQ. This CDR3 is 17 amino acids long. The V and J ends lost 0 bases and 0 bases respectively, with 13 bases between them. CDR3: CASSLVPGGSSGNTIYF. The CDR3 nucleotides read TGCGCCAGCAGCTTGGTACCGGGCGGGAGCTCTGGAAACACCATATATTTT.